What follows is one T cell receptor (beta chain) and its context. These data are taken from a study of T cells in Graves' hyperthyroidism and ophthalmopathy. The V gene's germline CDR1 is MNHNS and CDR2 SASEGT. This CDR3 comprises 13 residues. The ends were cut back, 5 bases at V and 6 bases at J, with 10 bases in the middle. RNA transcripts provided the source from which TCR beta CDR3 regions were amplified. During a first-round RT-PCR of the TCR CDR3, the HTBI primer set was used. Each CDR3 protein gets one entry after TCRdb re-called the multiplex PCR reads with MiXCR. The table has around 580,000 distinct CDR3 sequences, 15% to 20% seen once. Stable disease denoted Graves' hyperthyroidism without ophthalmopathy progression within 18 months. PBMCs were sourced from about 10 ml fresh peripheral blood.

The clonotype was recovered from a woman younger than 35 with Graves' hyperthyroidism. Input material: blood. V is TRBV6-1 and J is TRBJ2-2; perhaps TRBD2 as D (5 bases). In DNA, the CDR3 is TGTGCCAGCAGTACTAGTGCATCCGGGGAGCTGTTTTTT. It translates to CASSTSASGELFF.